One and the same sample provided the 25 T cell receptor beta chains below, sequenced in a study of blood T cell repertoires in COVID-19. Generated by immunoSEQ multiplex PCR, the TCRdb table keeps only in-frame clones and is missing some. The sample includes a few hundred thousand clones, 75% to 85% of them seen just once. Sample: peripheral blood. The receptors originated from a woman in her thirties or forties who had recovered from COVID-19.

The V and J genes are TRBV6-4 and TRBJ1-5; 9 nucleotides match TRBD1. The germline V gene has CDR1 MRHNA and CDR2 SNTAGT. J was trimmed by 5 bases and V by 6 bases; bases with no gene match: 14. The CDR3 extends over 17 amino acids. The CDR3 bases are TGTGCCAGCAGAAAAACAGGGGGCACTTTGTCCGATCAGCCCCAGCATTTT. Protein sequence: CASRKTGGTLSDQPQHF.

J is TRBJ2-1 and V is TRBV4-3; 8 bases fit TRBD2. This CDR3 has 19 amino acids. Germline CDR1 is LGHNA and CDR2 is YSLEER. After removal of 0 bases from V and 7 bases from J, the junction contained 17 bases not matched to a gene. Written as DNA, the CDR3 is TGCGCCAGCAGCCAAGATCCCCCTAGTATAACGGGGGGGCAGAATGAGCAGTTCTTC. Protein: CASSQDPPSITGGQNEQFF.

The chain links TRBV5-1 to TRBJ2-1, with 13 positions matching TRBD2. Trimming at V came to 5 bases and at J to 8 bases, leaving 7 bases not matched to a gene. The CDR3 is made up of 15 amino acids. The germline V gene encodes CDR1 SGHRS and CDR2 YFSETQ. CDR3 protein: CASSRTSGGVYEQFF. The CDR3 nucleotides are TGCGCCAGCAGTCGTACTAGCGGGGGGGTCTATGAGCAGTTCTTC.

The CDR3 sequence: CASSSRTGNNEKLFF. The CDR3 nucleotides read TGTGCCAGCAGCTCACGGACAGGGAATAATGAAAAACTGTTTTTT. The chain recombines TRBV7-2 with TRBJ1-4, with 8 bases that match TRBD1. Germline values: CDR1 SGHTA, CDR2 FQGNSA. CDR3 length: 15 amino acids. The V segment lost 4 bases and the J segment 4 bases; nucleotides outside the gene matches: 5.

CDR3 coding DNA: TGTGCCACCAGTGATTCGTCCGGGGGAAACTACAATGAGCAGTTCTTC. Amino acid sequence: CATSDSSGGNYNEQFF. This rearrangement joins TRBV24-1 to TRBJ2-1, with D possibly being TRBD2 (6 bases). This CDR3 is built from 16 residues. The V gene lost 2 bases and the J gene lost 3 bases, with 13 bases spanning the gap. Germline V gene sequence: CDR1 KGHDR, CDR2 SFDVKD.

The chain carries TRBV30 and TRBJ2-6; 7 nucleotides agree with TRBD1. Germline trimming cut 7 bases from V and 2 bases from J; bases unmatched to any gene: 8. CDR1 and CDR2 from the germline V gene are GTSNPN and SVGIG (reference sequence). The CDR3 spans 15 residues. The CDR3 is CASRGRTTGANVLTF. The CDR3 DNA follows: TGTGCCTCCAGGGGGAGAACAACTGGGGCCAACGTCCTGACTTTC.

This clone was picked up a small number of times. The chain employs TRBV21-1 and TRBJ1-5; the D segment call TRBD1 is taken from the table without a DNA check. TRBV21-1 corresponds to a pseudogene. This CDR3 is 18 amino acids long. CDR3 residues: CASSKGDREAYSNQPQHF. In DNA, the CDR3 is TGTGCCAGCAGCAAAGGGGACAGGGAAGCTTATAGCAATCAGCCCCAGCATTTT.

The rearrangement links TRBV7-9 to TRBJ1-4; TRBD1 matches at 7 bases. The CDR3 loop spans 14 amino acids. Germline-derived CDR1 and CDR2 are SEHNR and FQNEAQ (reference sequence). The J segment lost 4 bases and the V segment lost 7 bases, leaving 6 bases of the junction unmatched. CDR3 in DNA: TGTGCCAGCAACCGGGGACAGATTAATGAAAAACTGTTTTTT. It codes for CASNRGQINEKLFF.

This clone was recorded only once. The chain has TRBV7-2 and TRBJ1-6; 8 bases line up with TRBD1. CDR1 and CDR2 (germline): SGHTA, FQGNSA. J gave up 6 bases and V 5 bases, and 9 bases lay outside the gene matches. The CDR3 contains 16 residues. The CDR3: CASSPPRTGINSPLHF. The CDR3 DNA sequence: TGTGCCAGCAGCCCGCCGCGGACAGGGATTAATTCACCCCTCCACTTT.

CDR3 DNA sequence: TGTGCCAGCAGCTCCGGGGTCGGCAATGAGCAGTTCTTC. It yields the protein CASSSGVGNEQFF. The chain recombines TRBV12-3 or TRBV12-4 with TRBJ2-1; D might be TRBD2 (5 bases). Trimming took off 6 bases at V and 6 bases at J, with 12 bases between the two ends. The CDR3 covers 13 residues.

The V and J genes are TRBV7-2 and TRBJ1-1; TRBD1 aligns across 7 bases. This CDR3 has 14 amino acids. In germline, CDR1 is SGHTA, CDR2 FQGNSA. The V segment lost 2 bases and the J segment 2 bases; nucleotides outside the gene matches: 2. CDR3 sequence: CASSLRGRNTEAFF. For the CDR3, the DNA is TGTGCCAGCAGCTTAAGGGGGCGAAACACTGAAGCTTTCTTT.

The chain carries TRBV12-3 or TRBV12-4 and TRBJ1-2; D possibly corresponds to TRBD1 (6 bases). The germline V and J ends were trimmed by 8 bases and 5 bases, with 12 bases remaining between them. The CDR3 is 12 amino acids. The CDR3 region has the DNA TGTGCCAGCGAAAGAGGGGGATATGGCTACACCTTC. This sequence encodes CASERGGYGYTF.

This chain joins TRBV28 and TRBJ2-1; 11 bases line up with TRBD1. This CDR3 is built from 16 residues. After removal of 6 bases from V and 4 bases from J, the junction contained 8 bases not matched to a gene. Looked up from germline, CDR1 is MDHEN and CDR2 is SYDVKM. The CDR3 loop is CASRFSGQGDYNEQFF. The CDR3 nucleotides read TGTGCCAGCAGATTCTCGGGACAGGGGGATTACAATGAGCAGTTCTTC.

The V call is TRBV6-5, the J call TRBJ1-1, with TRBD1 matching over 8 bases. This CDR3 is built from 15 residues. Germline V gives CDR1 MNHEY, CDR2 SVGAGI. The V segment lost 1 base and the J segment 7 bases; nucleotides outside the gene matches: 8. The CDR3 DNA reads as TGTGCCAGCAGTTACTTCGCCAGGGGGCAATATGAAGCTTTCTTT. This codes for CASSYFARGQYEAFF.

The gene calls are TRBV7-8 and TRBJ1-5; 10 nucleotides agree with TRBD1. V shed 5 bases and J 4 bases; nucleotides not matched to a gene: 8. Germline V gene data show CDR1 as SGHVS and CDR2 as FQNEAQ. The CDR3 covers 16 residues. DNA for the CDR3: TGTGCCAGCAGCGGGACAGGGGTTTTAGCAAATCAGCCCCAGCATTTT. Translating gives CASSGTGVLANQPQHF.

This chain uses TRBV30 with TRBJ2-5; D is possibly TRBD2 (6 bases). Germline V gene sequence: CDR1 GTSNPN, CDR2 SVGIG (reference sequence). V lost 1 base, J lost 2 bases, and 14 bases lay in between. CDR3 size: 15 residues. The DNA of the CDR3 is TGTGCCTGGAGTGCAGGTAGCGGTAGTCAAGAGACCCAGTACTTC. Its translation is CAWSAGSGSQETQYF.

The V gene is TRBV10-3, the J gene TRBJ2-1; no reliable D call. CDR3 size: 11 residues. V was trimmed by 3 bases and J by 7 bases, leaving 4 bases between them. From germline, CDR1 is ENHRY and CDR2 SYGVKD. CDR3 sequence reads: CAISDLNEQFF. DNA for the CDR3: TGTGCCATCAGTGATCTAAATGAGCAGTTCTTC.

This chain connects TRBV6-5 to TRBJ2-5; possibly TRBD2 for D (6 bases). Trimming removed 7 bases from V and 2 bases from J, with 11 bases in between. The CDR3 is 13 amino acids. Germline-derived CDR1 and CDR2 are MNHEY and SVGAGI. The CDR3 region is CASTSGVQETQYF. The CDR3 bases are TGTGCCAGCACCTCGGGGGTTCAAGAGACCCAGTACTTC.

J is TRBJ1-6 and V is TRBV6-5; D is unresolved. The germline V gene encodes CDR1 MNHEY and CDR2 SVGAGI. The CDR3 totals 13 residues. V was cut by 7 bases and J by 9 bases, with 13 bases left in between. CDR3 region: CASMSTVFSPLHF. The CDR3, as DNA: TGTGCCAGCATGTCAACTGTGTTTTCACCCCTCCACTTT.

The chain uses TRBV9 and TRBJ2-5; 13 bases map to TRBD2. Germline V lookup: CDR1 SGDLS, CDR2 YYNGEE. The CDR3 spans 17 residues. The V segment lost 4 bases and the J segment 6 bases; nucleotides outside the gene matches: 12. CDR3 amino acids: CASSKAAGLAGVQTQYF. As DNA, the CDR3 is TGTGCCAGCAGCAAAGCAGCCGGACTAGCGGGGGTTCAGACCCAGTACTTC.

The V and J genes are TRBV6-1 and TRBJ2-5; TRBD1 matches 7 bases. Looked up from germline, CDR1 is MNHNS and CDR2 is SASEGT. Losses at the gene ends were 2 bases for V and 2 bases for J; bases not matched to a gene: 11. The CDR3 has 17 amino acids. The CDR3 region has the DNA TGTGCCAGCAGTGAAAACTTTATAGGGACAGATCAAGAGACCCAGTACTTC. This translates into CASSENFIGTDQETQYF.

The V gene is TRBV6-2 or TRBV6-3, the J gene TRBJ2-7; tentatively, D is TRBD2 (6 bases). The germline V gene encodes CDR1 MNHEY and CDR2 SVGEGT. V was cut by 0 bases and J by 6 bases, with 18 bases left in between. The CDR3 is 16 residues long. The CDR3 loop reads CASSYSSVGGHPEQYF. In DNA form, the CDR3 reads TGTGCCAGCAGTTACTCGAGTGTGGGGGGTCACCCCGAGCAGTACTTC.

The chain is built from TRBV28 and TRBJ1-3; 8 bases align to TRBD1. The CDR3 sequence is 15 residues long. Per the germline V gene, CDR1 is MDHEN and CDR2 is SYDVKM. With V trimmed by 3 bases and J by 3 bases, 4 bases remained unmatched. The DNA of the CDR3 is TGTGCCAGCAGTTTGGTGGACAGGGATGGAAACACCATATATTTT. Translated, it gives CASSLVDRDGNTIYF.

This clone has only one observation. This chain joins TRBV29-1 and TRBJ1-5; perhaps TRBD1 as D (6 bases). Germline loops: CDR1 SQVTM, CDR2 ANQGSEA. CDR3 length: 12 residues. The ends were cut back, 4 bases at V and 3 bases at J, with 7 bases in the middle. This CDR3 is CSVGDINQPQHF. In DNA form, the CDR3 reads TGCAGCGTTGGGGACATCAATCAGCCCCAGCATTTT. Using reference TRBV29-1 and TRBJ1-5 for the parts outside the CDR3, the full variable domain is SAVISQKPSRDICQRGTSLTIQCQVDSQVTMMFWYRQQPGQSLTLIATANQGSEATYESGFVIDKFPISRPNLTFSTLTVSNMSPEDSSIYLCSVGDINQPQHFGDGTRLSIL.

V is TRBV10-3 and J is TRBJ1-1; the match to TRBD1 covers 10 bases. CDR3 length: 13 amino acids. Germline V lookup: CDR1 ENHRY, CDR2 SYGVKD. V trimming: 5 bases; J trimming: 6 bases; junction bases outside the gene matches: 3. The CDR3 bases are TGTGCCATCAGTAAGACAGGGGGCCCTGAAGCTTTCTTT. Encoded protein: CAISKTGGPEAFF.